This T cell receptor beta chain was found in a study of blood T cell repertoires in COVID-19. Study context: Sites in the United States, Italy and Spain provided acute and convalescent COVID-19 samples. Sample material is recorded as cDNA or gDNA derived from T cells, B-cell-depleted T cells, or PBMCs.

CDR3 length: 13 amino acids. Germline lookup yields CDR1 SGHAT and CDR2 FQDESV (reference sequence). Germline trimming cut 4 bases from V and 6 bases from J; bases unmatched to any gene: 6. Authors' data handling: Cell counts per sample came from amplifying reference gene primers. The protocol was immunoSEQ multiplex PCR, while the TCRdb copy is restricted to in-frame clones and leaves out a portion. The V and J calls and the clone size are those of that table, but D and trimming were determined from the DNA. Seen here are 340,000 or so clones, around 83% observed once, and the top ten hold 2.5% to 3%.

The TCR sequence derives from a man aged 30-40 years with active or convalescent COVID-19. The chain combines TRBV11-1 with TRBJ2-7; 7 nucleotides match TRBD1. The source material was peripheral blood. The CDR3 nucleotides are TGTGCCAGCAGCTCCAAGACAGGGCTCGAGCAGTACTTC. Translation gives CASSSKTGLEQYF.